The following is a TCR beta chain sequence with its context. Its antigen remains unknown. CDR1 and CDR2 from the germline V gene are SNHLY and FYNNEI. Between the trimmed V and J ends, which lost 6 bases and 1 base, there was a span of 10 bases. There are 13 residues in the CDR3. Tumor samples were taken before definitive surgery or chemotherapy. This sample was included in a study of high-grade serous ovarian cancer treatment subgroups. Study background: Each sample yielded on average about 7,000 unique TCR beta rearrangements from roughly 15,000 reads. General study points: Same-patient tumor repertoires overlapped at about 0.1 to 0.79; different patients barely overlapped. Higher neoantigen levels went with greater TCR clonal relatedness.

Produced via immunoSEQ multiplex PCR; TCRdb's table is partial and in-frame only. The sample yields 7,500 to 10,000 clones, 75% to 80% seen once. The sequenced sample consisted of tumor tissue. The chain employs TRBV2 and TRBJ2-7; D is unclear. The receptor's source is a human donor with high-grade serous ovarian cancer. CDR3 protein: CASSVAGSYEQYF. The DNA for the CDR3 is TGTGCCAGCAGCGTCGCAGGATCCTACGAGCAGTACTTC.